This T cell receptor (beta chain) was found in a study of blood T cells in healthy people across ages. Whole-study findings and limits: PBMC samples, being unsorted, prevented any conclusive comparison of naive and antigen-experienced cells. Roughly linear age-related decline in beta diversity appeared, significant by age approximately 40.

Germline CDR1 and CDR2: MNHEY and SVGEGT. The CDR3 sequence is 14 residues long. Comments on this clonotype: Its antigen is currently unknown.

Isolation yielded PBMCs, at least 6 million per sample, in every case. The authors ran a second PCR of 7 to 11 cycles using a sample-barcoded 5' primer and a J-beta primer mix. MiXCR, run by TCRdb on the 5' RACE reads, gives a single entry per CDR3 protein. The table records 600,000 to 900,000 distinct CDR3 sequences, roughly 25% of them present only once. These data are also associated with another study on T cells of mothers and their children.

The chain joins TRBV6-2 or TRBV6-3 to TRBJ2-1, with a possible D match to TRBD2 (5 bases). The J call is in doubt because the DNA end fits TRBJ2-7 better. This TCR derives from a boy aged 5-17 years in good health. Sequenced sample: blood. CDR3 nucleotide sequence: TGTGCCAGCAGGACGGGCGGGTCGATCTACGAGCAGTACTTC. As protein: CASRTGGSIYEQYF.